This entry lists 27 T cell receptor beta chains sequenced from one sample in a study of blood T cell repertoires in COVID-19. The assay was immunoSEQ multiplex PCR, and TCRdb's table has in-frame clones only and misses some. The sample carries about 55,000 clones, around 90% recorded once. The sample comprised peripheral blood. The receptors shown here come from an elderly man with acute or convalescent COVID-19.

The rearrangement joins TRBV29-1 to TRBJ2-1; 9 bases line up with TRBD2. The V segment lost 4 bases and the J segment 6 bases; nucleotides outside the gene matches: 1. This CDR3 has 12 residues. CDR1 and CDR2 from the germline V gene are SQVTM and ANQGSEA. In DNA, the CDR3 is TGCAGCGTTGGGGGACTAGCCAATGAGCAGTTCTTC. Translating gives CSVGGLANEQFF.

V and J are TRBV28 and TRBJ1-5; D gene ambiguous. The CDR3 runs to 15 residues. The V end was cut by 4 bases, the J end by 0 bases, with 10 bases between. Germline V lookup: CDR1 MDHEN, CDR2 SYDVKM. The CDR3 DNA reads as TGTGCCAGCAGTTCGAGGGTCTATAGCAATCAGCCCCAGCATTTT. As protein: CASSSRVYSNQPQHF.

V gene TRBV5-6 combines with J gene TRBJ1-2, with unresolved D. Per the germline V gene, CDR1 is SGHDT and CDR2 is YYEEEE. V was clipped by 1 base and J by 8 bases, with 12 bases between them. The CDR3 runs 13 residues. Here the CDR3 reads CASSLPIGSGYTF. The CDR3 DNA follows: TGTGCCAGCAGCTTGCCGATCGGGAGCGGCTACACCTTC.

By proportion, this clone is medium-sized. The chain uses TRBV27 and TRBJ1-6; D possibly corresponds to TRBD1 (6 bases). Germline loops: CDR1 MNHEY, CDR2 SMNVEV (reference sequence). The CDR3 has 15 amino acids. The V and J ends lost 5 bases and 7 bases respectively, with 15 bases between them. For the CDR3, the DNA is TGTGCCAGCAGTAAAGAACAGGGTTCGAATTCACCCCTCCACTTT. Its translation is CASSKEQGSNSPLHF.

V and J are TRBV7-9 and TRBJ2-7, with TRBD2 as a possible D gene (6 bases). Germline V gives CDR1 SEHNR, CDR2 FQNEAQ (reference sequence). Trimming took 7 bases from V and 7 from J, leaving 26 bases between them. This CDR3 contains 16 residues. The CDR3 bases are TGTGCCAGCACCACGCCCCCCCTCGGGACTCTTTCTGAGCAGTACTTC. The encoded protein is CASTTPPLGTLSEQYF.

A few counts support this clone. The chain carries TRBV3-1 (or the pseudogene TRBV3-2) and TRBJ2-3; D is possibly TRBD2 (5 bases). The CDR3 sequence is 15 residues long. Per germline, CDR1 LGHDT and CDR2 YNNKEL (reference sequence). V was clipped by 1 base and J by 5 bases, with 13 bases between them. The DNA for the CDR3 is TGTGCCAGCAGCCAAGCTAAGCGGTGGGTAGATACGCAGTATTTT. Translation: CASSQAKRWVDTQYF.

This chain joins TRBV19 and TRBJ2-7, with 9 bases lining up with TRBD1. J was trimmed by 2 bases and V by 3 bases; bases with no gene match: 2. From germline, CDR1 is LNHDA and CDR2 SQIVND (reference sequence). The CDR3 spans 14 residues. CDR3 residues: CASSITGGAYEQYF. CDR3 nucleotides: TGTGCCAGTAGTATTACAGGGGGCGCCTACGAGCAGTACTTC.

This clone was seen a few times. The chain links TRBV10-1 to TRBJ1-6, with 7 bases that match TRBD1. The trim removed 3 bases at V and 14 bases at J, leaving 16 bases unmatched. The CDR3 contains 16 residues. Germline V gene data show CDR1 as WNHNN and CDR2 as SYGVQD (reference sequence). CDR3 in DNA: TGCGCCAGCAGTGAAAGAGGGACAGCGGCCCAGGGTGCCCTCCACTTT. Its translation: CASSERGTAAQGALHF.

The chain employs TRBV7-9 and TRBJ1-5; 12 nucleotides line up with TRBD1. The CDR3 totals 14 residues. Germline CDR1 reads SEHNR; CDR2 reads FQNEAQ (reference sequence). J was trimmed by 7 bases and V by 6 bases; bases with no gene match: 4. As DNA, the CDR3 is TGTGCCAGCAGTTTCGGGACAGGGGGCCAGCCCCAGCATTTT. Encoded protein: CASSFGTGGQPQHF.

CDR3 sequence (DNA): TGTGCCAGCAGCTGGAGGGGAGAAGAGACCCAGTACTTC. Protein: CASSWRGEETQYF. The genes are TRBV5-4 and TRBJ2-5, with D perhaps TRBD2 (6 bases). Germline V gene sequence: CDR1 SGHNT, CDR2 YYREEE (reference sequence). CDR3 length equals 13 residues. Trimming removed 3 bases at V and 3 bases at J, with 9 bases between.

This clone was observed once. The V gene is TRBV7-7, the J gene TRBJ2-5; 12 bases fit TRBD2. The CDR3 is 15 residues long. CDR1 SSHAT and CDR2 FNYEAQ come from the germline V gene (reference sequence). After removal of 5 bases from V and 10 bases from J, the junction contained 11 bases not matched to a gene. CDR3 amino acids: CASSPGLAGTNIQYF. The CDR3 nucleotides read TGTGCCAGCAGCCCCGGACTAGCGGGGACCAACATCCAGTACTTC.

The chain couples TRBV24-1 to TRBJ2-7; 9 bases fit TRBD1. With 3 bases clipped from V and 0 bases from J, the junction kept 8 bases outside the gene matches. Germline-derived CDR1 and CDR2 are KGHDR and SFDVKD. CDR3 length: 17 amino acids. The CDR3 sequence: CATSDPGPDRGSYEQYF. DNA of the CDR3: TGTGCCACCAGTGATCCGGGCCCGGACAGGGGCTCCTACGAGCAGTACTTC.

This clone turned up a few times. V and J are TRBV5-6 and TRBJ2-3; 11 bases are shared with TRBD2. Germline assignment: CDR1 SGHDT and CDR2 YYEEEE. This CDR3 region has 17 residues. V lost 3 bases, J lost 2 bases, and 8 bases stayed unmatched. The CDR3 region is CASSSVLAGGNTDTQYF. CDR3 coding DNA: TGTGCCAGCAGCTCCGTCTTAGCGGGGGGGAACACAGATACGCAGTATTTT. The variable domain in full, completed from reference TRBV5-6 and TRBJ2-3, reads DAGVTQSPTHLIKTRGQQVTLRCSPKSGHDTVSWYQQALGQGPQFIFQYYEEEERQRGNFPDRFSGHQFPNYSSELNVNALLLGDSALYLCASSSVLAGGNTDTQYFGPGTRLTVL.

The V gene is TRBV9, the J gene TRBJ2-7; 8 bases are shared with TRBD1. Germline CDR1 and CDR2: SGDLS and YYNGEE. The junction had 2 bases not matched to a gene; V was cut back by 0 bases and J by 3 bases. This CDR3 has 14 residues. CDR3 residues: CASSVGGQDYEQYF. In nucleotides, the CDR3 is TGTGCCAGCAGCGTAGGGGGACAGGACTACGAGCAGTACTTC.

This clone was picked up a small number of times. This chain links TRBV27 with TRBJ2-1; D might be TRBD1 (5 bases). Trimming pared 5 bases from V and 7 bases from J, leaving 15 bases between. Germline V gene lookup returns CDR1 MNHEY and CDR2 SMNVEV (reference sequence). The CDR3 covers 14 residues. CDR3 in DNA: TGTGCCAGCAGTGGGGCTGGATGGCCTAATGAGCAGTTCTTC. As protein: CASSGAGWPNEQFF.

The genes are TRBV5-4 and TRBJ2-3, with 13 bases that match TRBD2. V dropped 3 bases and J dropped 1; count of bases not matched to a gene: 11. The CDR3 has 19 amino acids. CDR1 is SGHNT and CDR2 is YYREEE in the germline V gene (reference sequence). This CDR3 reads CASSSRSRLAGGRTDTQYF. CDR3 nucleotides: TGTGCCAGCAGCTCCCGATCTAGACTAGCGGGGGGCCGCACAGATACGCAGTATTTT.

In DNA form, the CDR3 reads TGTGCCAGCAGTCCCCTACCCAACACCGGGGAGCTGTTTTTT. Amino acids: CASSPLPNTGELFF. This chain uses TRBV6-5 with TRBJ2-2, with no clear D. Germline assignment: CDR1 MNHEY and CDR2 SVGAGI. V shed 5 bases and J shed 2 bases, with 9 bases lying between them. The CDR3 sequence is 14 residues long.

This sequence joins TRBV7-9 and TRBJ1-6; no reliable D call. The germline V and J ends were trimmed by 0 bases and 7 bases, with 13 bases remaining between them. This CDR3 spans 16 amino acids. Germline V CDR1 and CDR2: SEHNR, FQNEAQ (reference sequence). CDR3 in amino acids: CASSLASLGGNSPLHF. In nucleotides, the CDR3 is TGTGCCAGCAGCTTAGCCAGCTTAGGAGGGAATTCACCCCTCCACTTT.

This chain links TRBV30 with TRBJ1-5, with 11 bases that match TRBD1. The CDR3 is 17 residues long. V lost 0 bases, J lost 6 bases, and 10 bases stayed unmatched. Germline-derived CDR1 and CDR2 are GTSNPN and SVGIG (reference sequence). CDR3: CAWSVRVGTGGSQPQHF. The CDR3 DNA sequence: TGTGCCTGGAGTGTACGAGTCGGGACAGGGGGAAGTCAGCCCCAGCATTTT.

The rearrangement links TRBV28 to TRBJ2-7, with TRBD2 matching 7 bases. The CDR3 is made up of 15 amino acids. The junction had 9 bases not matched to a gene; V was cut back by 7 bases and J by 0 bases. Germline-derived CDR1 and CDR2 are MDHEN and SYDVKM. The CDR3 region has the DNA TGTGCCAGCAACCCCCCGGGGGGAAGCTCCTACGAGCAGTACTTC. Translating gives CASNPPGGSSYEQYF.

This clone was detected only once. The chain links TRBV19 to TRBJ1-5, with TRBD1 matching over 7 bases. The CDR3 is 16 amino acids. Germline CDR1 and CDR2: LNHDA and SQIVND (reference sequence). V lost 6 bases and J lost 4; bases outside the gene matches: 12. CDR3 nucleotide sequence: TGTGCCAGTAGCATTAATGGGCCAGGGGGAAATCAGCCCCAGCATTTT. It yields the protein CASSINGPGGNQPQHF.

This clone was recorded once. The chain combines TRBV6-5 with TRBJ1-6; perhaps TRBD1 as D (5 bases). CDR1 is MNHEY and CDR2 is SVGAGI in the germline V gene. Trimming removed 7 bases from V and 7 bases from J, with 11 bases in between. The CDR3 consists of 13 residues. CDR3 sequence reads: CASTDRLNSPLHF. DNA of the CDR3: TGTGCCAGCACCGACAGACTCAATTCACCCCTCCACTTT.

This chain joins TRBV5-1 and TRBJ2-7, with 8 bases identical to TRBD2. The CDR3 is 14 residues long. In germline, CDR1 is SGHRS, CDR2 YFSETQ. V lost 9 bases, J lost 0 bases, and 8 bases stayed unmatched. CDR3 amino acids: CATSLAGSSYEQYF. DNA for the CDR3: TGCGCCACCTCCTTAGCGGGGAGCTCCTACGAGCAGTACTTC.

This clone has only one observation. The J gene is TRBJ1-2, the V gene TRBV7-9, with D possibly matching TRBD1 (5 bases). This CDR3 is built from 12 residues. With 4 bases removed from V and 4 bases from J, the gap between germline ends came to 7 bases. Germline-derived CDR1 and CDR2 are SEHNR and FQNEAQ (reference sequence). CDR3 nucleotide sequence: TGTGCCAGCAGCTCCGGGGGCTATGGCTACACCTTC. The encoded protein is CASSSGGYGYTF. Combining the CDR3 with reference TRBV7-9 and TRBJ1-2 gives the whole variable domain DTGVSQNPRHKITKRGQNVTFRCDPISEHNRLYWYRQTLGQGPEFLTYFQNEAQLEKSRLLSDRFSAERPKGSFSTLEIQRTEQGDSAMYLCASSSGGYGYTFGSGTRLTVV.

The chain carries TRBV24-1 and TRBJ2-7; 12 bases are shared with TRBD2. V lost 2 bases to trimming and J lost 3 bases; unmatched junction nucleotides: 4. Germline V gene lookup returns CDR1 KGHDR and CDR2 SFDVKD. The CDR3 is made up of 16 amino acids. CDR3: CATSDSTSGGGYEQYF. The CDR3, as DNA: TGTGCCACCAGTGATTCGACTAGCGGGGGTGGCTACGAGCAGTACTTC.

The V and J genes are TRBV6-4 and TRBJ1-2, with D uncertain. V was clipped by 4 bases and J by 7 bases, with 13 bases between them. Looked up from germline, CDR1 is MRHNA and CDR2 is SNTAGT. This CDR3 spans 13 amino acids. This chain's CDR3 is CASSVSDGSGYTF. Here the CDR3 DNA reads TGTGCCAGCAGTGTAAGTGATGGCAGTGGCTACACCTTC.

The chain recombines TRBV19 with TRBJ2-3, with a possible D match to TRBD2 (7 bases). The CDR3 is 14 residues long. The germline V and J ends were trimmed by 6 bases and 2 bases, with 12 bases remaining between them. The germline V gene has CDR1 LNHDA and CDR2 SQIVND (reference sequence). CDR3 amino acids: CASRRGPFTDTQYF. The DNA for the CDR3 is TGTGCCAGTAGGCGGGGGCCTTTCACAGATACGCAGTATTTT.